The rows below give T cell receptor beta chains drawn from one sample of a study of T cell repertoires in cytomegalovirus infection. TCRdb independently ran MiXCR on the reads; one entry per CDR3 protein. The sample lists about 890,000 distinct CDR3 sequences, roughly a third seen once, with 13% in the top ten. Their antigen targets remain unknown. Specimen: cultured CD8+ T cells from PBMCs, collected from culture after CMV antigen stimulation. Source of these receptors: a human donor in good health (CMV status not recorded). Some clones in this sample may be carry-over from other donors' samples. CDR3s include the opening cysteine and the closing phenylalanine or tryptophan. The order of the fields is J gene, V gene, D gene, clone size, CDR3 protein, CDR3 DNA. A D gene is named only where the DNA matches it firmly. Where a row states a size, it is once, few, many or the class of an expanded clone; other rows omit it.

j_call: TRBJ2-6
v_call: TRBV10-3
d_call: NA
clone_size: many
cdr3_aa: CAISQVGTGANVLTF
cdr3_nt: TGTGCCATCAGTCAGGTTGGAACCGGGGCCAACGTCCTGACTTTC

j_call: TRBJ2-1
v_call: TRBV19
d_call: NA
clone_size: NA
cdr3_aa: CASSIISSSYNEQFF
cdr3_nt: TGTGCCAGTAGTATAATCAGCAGCTCCTACAATGAGCAGTTCTTC

j_call: TRBJ1-5
v_call: TRBV12-3/TRBV12-4
d_call: NA
clone_size: few
cdr3_aa: CASVEAGNSNQPQHF
cdr3_nt: TGTGCCAGCGTGGAGGCAGGGAATAGCAATCAGCCCCAGCATTTT

j_call: TRBJ2-5
v_call: TRBV12-3/TRBV12-4
d_call: TRBD2
clone_size: few
cdr3_aa: CASKLGLEETQYF
cdr3_nt: TGTGCCAGCAAACTAGGACTAGAAGAGACCCAGTACTTC

j_call: TRBJ2-1
v_call: TRBV28
d_call: TRBD2
clone_size: NA
cdr3_aa: CVSSLSLAGGPSYNEQFF
cdr3_nt: TGTGTCAGCAGTTTATCATTAGCGGGGGGGCCCTCCTACAATGAGCAGTTCTTC

j_call: TRBJ2-3
v_call: TRBV11-2
d_call: TRBD1
clone_size: NA
cdr3_aa: CASSSFPHRGVADDTQYF
cdr3_nt: TGTGCCAGCAGCTCCTTCCCCCACAGGGGGGTCGCCGATGATACGCAGTATTTT

j_call: TRBJ1-1
v_call: TRBV6-1
d_call: NA
clone_size: many
cdr3_aa: CASSSITGKGTEAFF
cdr3_nt: TGTGCCAGCAGTTCTATAACCGGGAAGGGCACTGAAGCTTTCTTT

j_call: TRBJ2-5
v_call: TRBV5-4
d_call: TRBD1
clone_size: many
cdr3_aa: CASSLTGEETQYF
cdr3_nt: TGTGCCAGCAGTTTAACAGGGGAAGAGACCCAGTACTTC

j_call: TRBJ1-2
v_call: TRBV6-5
d_call: NA
clone_size: NA
cdr3_aa: CASSYSQAFGHGYTF
cdr3_nt: TGTGCCAGCAGTTACTCGCAGGCGTTCGGACATGGCTACACCTTC

j_call: TRBJ2-1
v_call: TRBV12-3/TRBV12-4
d_call: NA
clone_size: NA
cdr3_aa: CASSLGPGVHSYNEQFF
cdr3_nt: TGTGCCAGCAGTTTAGGCCCAGGGGTCCACTCCTACAATGAGCAGTTCTTC

j_call: TRBJ1-2
v_call: TRBV7-2
d_call: NA
clone_size: many
cdr3_aa: CASSYRQANYGYTF
cdr3_nt: TGTGCCAGCAGCTACCGACAAGCTAACTATGGCTACACCTTC

j_call: TRBJ2-6
v_call: TRBV6-6
d_call: NA
clone_size: few
cdr3_aa: CASSGGDWGGDVLTF
cdr3_nt: TGTGCCAGCAGTGGGGGAGATTGGGGTGGGGACGTCCTGACTTTC

j_call: TRBJ1-5
v_call: TRBV10-3
d_call: TRBD1
clone_size: NA
cdr3_aa: CTISAGTDLTYSNQPQHF
cdr3_nt: TGTACCATCAGCGCCGGGACAGACCTCACGTATAGCAATCAGCCCCAGCATTTT

j_call: TRBJ1-5
v_call: TRBV27
d_call: NA
clone_size: NA
cdr3_aa: CASSLSMGAGQPQHF
cdr3_nt: TGTGCCAGCAGTTTATCGATGGGGGCCGGTCAGCCCCAGCATTTT

j_call: TRBJ2-3
v_call: TRBV7-8
d_call: TRBD1
clone_size: many
cdr3_aa: CASSLDGRDRVRDTQYF
cdr3_nt: TGTGCCAGCAGCTTAGACGGTCGGGACAGGGTGCGGGATACGCAGTATTTT

j_call: TRBJ1-1
v_call: TRBV6-6
d_call: TRBD1
clone_size: NA
cdr3_aa: CASRRDRGYTEAFF
cdr3_nt: TGTGCCAGCAGAAGGGACAGGGGGTACACTGAAGCTTTCTTT

j_call: TRBJ1-2
v_call: TRBV7-9
d_call: NA
clone_size: few
cdr3_aa: CASSAPRRGVDYGYTF
cdr3_nt: TGTGCCAGCAGCGCCCCAAGGCGGGGGGTTGACTATGGCTACACCTTC

j_call: TRBJ1-1
v_call: TRBV4-1
d_call: NA
clone_size: NA
cdr3_aa: CASSQVLAGDTEAFF
cdr3_nt: TGCGCCAGCAGCCAAGTTCTCGCAGGGGACACTGAAGCTTTCTTT

j_call: TRBJ1-2
v_call: TRBV19
d_call: NA
clone_size: few
cdr3_aa: CASRGGSYGYTF
cdr3_nt: TGTGCCAGTAGAGGGGGGAGCTATGGCTACACCTTC

j_call: TRBJ1-6
v_call: TRBV5-6
d_call: NA
clone_size: NA
cdr3_aa: CASSTLPMGPWGNSPLHF
cdr3_nt: TGTGCCAGCAGCACCCTCCCGATGGGCCCTTGGGGTAATTCACCCCTCCACTTT

j_call: TRBJ1-6
v_call: TRBV7-8
d_call: NA
clone_size: NA
cdr3_aa: CASSYQGYRNSPLHF
cdr3_nt: TGTGCCAGCAGCTACCAAGGGTACCGAAATTCACCCCTCCACTTT

j_call: TRBJ2-2
v_call: TRBV20-1
d_call: NA
clone_size: NA
cdr3_aa: CSASVPAENTGELFF
cdr3_nt: TGCAGTGCTAGTGTTCCGGCAGAGAACACCGGGGAGCTGTTTTTT

j_call: TRBJ1-2
v_call: TRBV7-6
d_call: NA
clone_size: many
cdr3_aa: CASSLDRTAYDGYTF
cdr3_nt: TGTGCCAGCAGCTTAGACCGGACAGCCTACGATGGCTACACCTTC

j_call: TRBJ2-2
v_call: TRBV24-1
d_call: NA
clone_size: few
cdr3_aa: CATSDFNRRNTGELFF
cdr3_nt: TGTGCCACCAGTGATTTCAACAGGAGGAACACCGGGGAGCTGTTTTTT

j_call: TRBJ2-3
v_call: TRBV19
d_call: NA
clone_size: NA
cdr3_aa: CASSTSSSSTDTQYF
cdr3_nt: TGTGCCAGTAGTACCTCCAGCTCTAGCACAGATACGCAGTATTTT

j_call: TRBJ1-5
v_call: TRBV15
d_call: NA
clone_size: few
cdr3_aa: CATSRGRGGTVESNQPQHF
cdr3_nt: TGTGCCACCAGCAGAGGGAGGGGAGGGACGGTTGAGAGCAATCAGCCCCAGCATTTT

j_call: TRBJ2-4
v_call: TRBV27
d_call: TRBD1
clone_size: NA
cdr3_aa: CASSSYRGSDKNIQYF
cdr3_nt: TGTGCCAGCAGTTCCTACAGGGGTTCTGACAAAAACATTCAGTACTTC

j_call: TRBJ1-1
v_call: TRBV5-1
d_call: NA
clone_size: NA
cdr3_aa: CASSLHPADMNTEAFF
cdr3_nt: TGCGCCAGCAGCTTGCATCCCGCAGACATGAACACTGAAGCTTTCTTT

j_call: TRBJ2-3
v_call: TRBV7-2
d_call: NA
clone_size: NA
cdr3_aa: CASSSPRWGEDTQYF
cdr3_nt: TGTGCCAGCAGCTCACCTCGGTGGGGGGAAGATACGCAGTATTTT

j_call: TRBJ1-1
v_call: TRBV28
d_call: NA
clone_size: NA
cdr3_aa: CASSFGRSGWTEAFF
cdr3_nt: TGTGCCAGCAGTTTCGGACGGAGCGGGTGGACTGAAGCTTTCTTT

j_call: TRBJ2-3
v_call: TRBV6-6
d_call: NA
clone_size: NA
cdr3_aa: CASRYTDPTDTQYF
cdr3_nt: TGTGCCAGCAGATATACGGACCCCACAGATACGCAGTATTTT

j_call: TRBJ1-2
v_call: TRBV10-3
d_call: NA
clone_size: NA
cdr3_aa: CAILGFNYGYTF
cdr3_nt: TGTGCCATTCTGGGTTTTAACTATGGCTACACCTTC

j_call: TRBJ1-3
v_call: TRBV7-2
d_call: NA
clone_size: few
cdr3_aa: CASSGDTFSGNTIYF
cdr3_nt: TGTGCCAGCAGCGGGGACACATTCTCTGGAAACACCATATATTTT

j_call: TRBJ1-1
v_call: TRBV27
d_call: NA
clone_size: few
cdr3_aa: CASSFPQVLRNTEAFF
cdr3_nt: TGTGCCAGCAGTTTCCCTCAGGTGCTGAGGAACACTGAAGCTTTCTTT

j_call: TRBJ1-2
v_call: TRBV7-2
d_call: NA
clone_size: few
cdr3_aa: CASSPTSRGGAGYTF
cdr3_nt: TGTGCCAGCAGCCCGACTTCCAGAGGTGGCGCAGGCTACACCTTC

j_call: TRBJ1-1
v_call: TRBV19
d_call: NA
clone_size: NA
cdr3_aa: CASSPRSLRALNLVTEAFF
cdr3_nt: TGTGCCAGTAGTCCGCGTTCCCTTCGAGCCCTCAACCTTGTGACTGAAGCTTTCTTT

j_call: TRBJ1-5
v_call: TRBV7-3
d_call: NA
clone_size: once
cdr3_aa: CASRSQHF
cdr3_nt: TGTGCCAGCAGATCCCAGCATTTT

j_call: TRBJ2-2
v_call: TRBV7-9
d_call: NA
clone_size: few
cdr3_aa: CASPYRRDTGELFF
cdr3_nt: TGTGCCAGCCCCTACCGTCGCGACACCGGGGAGCTGTTTTTT

j_call: TRBJ2-3
v_call: TRBV6-6
d_call: TRBD1
clone_size: NA
cdr3_aa: CASSYSDRARADTQYF
cdr3_nt: TGTGCCAGCAGTTACTCCGACAGGGCGAGGGCAGATACGCAGTATTTT

j_call: TRBJ2-1
v_call: TRBV7-9
d_call: TRBD1
clone_size: few
cdr3_aa: CAGQGETAYNEQFF
cdr3_nt: TGTGCCGGTCAGGGGGAGACCGCCTACAATGAGCAGTTCTTC

j_call: TRBJ2-3
v_call: TRBV6-6
d_call: NA
clone_size: NA
cdr3_aa: CASSYAGAGDTQYF
cdr3_nt: TGTGCCAGCAGTTACGCGGGGGCGGGGGATACGCAGTATTTT

j_call: TRBJ1-2
v_call: TRBV23-1
d_call: NA
clone_size: NA
cdr3_aa: CASSAPRDGVGYGYTF
cdr3_nt: TGCGCCAGCAGTGCCCCGAGGGATGGAGTCGGCTATGGCTACACCTTC

j_call: TRBJ2-3
v_call: TRBV5-4
d_call: NA
clone_size: NA
cdr3_aa: CASSFVQDPTDTQYF
cdr3_nt: TGTGCCAGCAGCTTTGTACAGGATCCCACAGATACGCAGTATTTT

j_call: TRBJ2-3
v_call: TRBV28
d_call: TRBD2
clone_size: few
cdr3_aa: CASNLEPGLVTDTQYF
cdr3_nt: TGTGCCAGCAATCTAGAGCCGGGACTAGTCACAGATACGCAGTATTTT

j_call: TRBJ1-6
v_call: TRBV19
d_call: NA
clone_size: NA
cdr3_aa: CASSMIERNSPLHF
cdr3_nt: TGTGCCAGTAGTATGATCGAGCGGAATTCACCCCTCCACTTT

j_call: TRBJ1-1
v_call: TRBV28
d_call: NA
clone_size: NA
cdr3_aa: CASSFESEPNTEAFF
cdr3_nt: TGTGCCAGCAGTTTCGAGTCAGAACCAAACACTGAAGCTTTCTTT

j_call: TRBJ2-5
v_call: TRBV9
d_call: NA
clone_size: NA
cdr3_aa: CASSVSSAADWVETQYF
cdr3_nt: TGTGCCAGCAGCGTATCAAGTGCAGCGGACTGGGTGGAGACCCAGTACTTC

j_call: TRBJ1-2
v_call: TRBV7-2
d_call: NA
clone_size: few
cdr3_aa: CASSLWRGTNYGYTF
cdr3_nt: TGTGCCAGCAGCTTATGGCGGGGTACGAACTATGGCTACACCTTC

j_call: TRBJ1-2
v_call: TRBV27
d_call: NA
clone_size: many
cdr3_aa: CASSLLGFLGGYTF
cdr3_nt: TGTGCCAGCAGTTTGCTAGGGTTCTTGGGAGGCTACACCTTC

j_call: TRBJ1-2
v_call: TRBV12-3/TRBV12-4
d_call: NA
clone_size: few
cdr3_aa: CASSGIRDTDTNYGYTF
cdr3_nt: TGTGCCAGCAGTGGAATCCGGGACACTGACACTAACTATGGCTACACCTTC

j_call: TRBJ1-5
v_call: TRBV4-1
d_call: TRBD1
clone_size: NA
cdr3_aa: CASSQDYSGTGGDQPQHF
cdr3_nt: TGCGCCAGCAGCCAAGATTACTCGGGAACAGGGGGCGATCAGCCCCAGCATTTT

j_call: TRBJ2-2
v_call: TRBV7-2
d_call: NA
clone_size: NA
cdr3_aa: CAVPERGLLTGELFF
cdr3_nt: TGTGCCGTCCCCGAACGGGGGCTTTTAACCGGGGAGCTGTTTTTT

j_call: TRBJ1-1
v_call: TRBV7-9
d_call: NA
clone_size: NA
cdr3_aa: CASSFGGGKAEAFF
cdr3_nt: TGTGCCAGCAGCTTCGGCGGGGGGAAGGCTGAAGCTTTCTTT